Shown below are 9 T cell receptor beta chains from a single sample sequenced in a study of tumor-infiltrating lymphocytes in primary liver carcinoma. Total RNA (approximately 500 ng) served as template for TCR beta cDNA synthesis primed by a constant-region primer. Three nested multiplex PCR rounds of slightly modified ARM-PCR generated TCR beta libraries. For approximately 11 cycles apiece, the opening two PCR rounds ran with TRBV1-TRBV30 forward primers and a C-beta reverse primer. TCRdb re-called the multiplex PCR reads through MiXCR, storing one row per CDR3 protein. This table has 250,000 to 400,000 distinct CDR3 sequences, about 62% appearing once. They got blood RNA out of unsorted whole blood and also pulled out germline DNA. The material sequenced was peripheral blood. The receptor source for this set is a middle-aged man with primary liver carcinoma and hepatitis B virus infection.

The chain couples TRBV20-1 to TRBJ1-1; maybe TRBD1 (6 bases). This CDR3 is built from 14 residues. CDR1 is DFQATT, CDR2 SNEGSKA, per germline (reference sequence). V lost 2 bases and J lost 1, with 11 bases in between. DNA of the CDR3: TGCAGTGCTAGACAGGGGTTAGCGAACACTGAAGCTTTCTTT. The encoded protein is CSARQGLANTEAFF.

To note about this clonotype: This could be a read error, since a much larger clone is one nucleotide away. This chain uses TRBV10-3 with TRBJ2-1, with 9 positions matching TRBD2. CDR3 size: 16 residues. Germline CDR1 and CDR2: ENHRY and SYGVKD. The CDR3 DNA is TGTGCCATCAGAGAGTCGGGACTAGCAATCTACAATGAGCAGTTCTTC. Translating it yields CAIRESGLAIYNEQFF.

The V gene is TRBV6-2 or TRBV6-3, the J gene TRBJ2-7; no firm D call. The CDR3 runs 15 residues. Germline V CDR1 and CDR2: MNHEY, SVGEGT. Trimming removed 0 bases at V and 2 bases at J, with 11 bases between. CDR3 nucleotide sequence: TGTGCCAGCAGTTACTCGAAAGCCGATACCTACGAGCAGTACTTC. This codes for CASSYSKADTYEQYF.

This clonotype has just a few counts. A read error may explain this, as a much larger clone is one base away. Given the absence of the conserved phenylalanine or tryptophan at the CDR3 end, a read error is likely. The rearrangement uses TRBV12-3 or TRBV12-4 and TRBJ1-6; 7 bases are shared with TRBD1. The CDR3 consists of 14 residues. Unmatched junction bases numbered 2, after V lost 3 bases and J lost 6 bases. CDR3 nucleotide sequence: TGTGCCAGCAGTTTCTCAGGGGGTAATTCACCCCTCCACTGT. Translating it yields CASSFSGGNSPLHC.

This clonotype was recorded at least ten times. This sequence joins TRBV6-6 and TRBJ1-1; the match to TRBD1 covers 7 bases. CDR1 MNHNY and CDR2 SVGAGI come from the germline V gene (reference sequence). CDR3 length equals 13 residues. With 7 bases clipped from V and 0 bases from J, the junction kept 2 bases outside the gene matches. The CDR3: CASMGQMNTEAFF. The CDR3 DNA reads TGTGCCAGCATGGGACAGATGAACACTGAAGCTTTCTTT.

Remarks on this clonotype: Its ends do not fully match the called genes, so a read error is possible. Here the CDR3 reads CANSAQGFSYEQYF. The CDR3 region has the DNA TGCGCCAACAGCGCTCAGGGCTTTAGCTACGAGCAGTACTTC. The chain uses TRBV5-1 and TRBJ2-7, with a tentative D call TRBD1 (5 bases). Looked up from germline, CDR1 is SGHRS and CDR2 is YFSETQ. This CDR3 spans 14 amino acids.

This clonotype was counted once. It may be a read error: a sequence one base away is much more abundant. The chain recombines TRBV28 with TRBJ1-2; D is perhaps TRBD1 (6 bases). CDR1 is MDHEN and CDR2 is SYDVKM in the germline V gene. This CDR3 has 17 residues. In DNA, the CDR3 is TGTGCCAACAGTTCAGGGGTGGCGTGGGGCCAGTCAGGTGGCTACACCTTC. Translation: CANSSGVAWGQSGGYTF.

This clonotype was found a few times. Given a much more abundant clone one base away, this may be a read error. This sequence joins TRBV29-1 and TRBJ2-3, with 8 bases identical to TRBD2. The CDR3 sequence is 14 residues long. From germline, CDR1 is SQVTM and CDR2 ANQGSEA. This CDR3 is CSVTGLAGTDMQYF. CDR3 nucleotide sequence: TGCAGCGTAACCGGACTAGCCGGCACAGATATGCAGTATTTT.

Comment on this clonotype: The conserved closing phenylalanine or tryptophan is absent in this CDR3, likely reflecting a read error. No DNA is shown, since the ends of the CDR3 on it are uncertain; the CDR3 is the one TCRdb lists. The chain joins TRBV6-2 or TRBV6-3 to TRBJ2-7. Germline V gene lookup returns CDR1 MNHEY and CDR2 SVGEGT. Both ends counted, the CDR3 spans 14 residues. The CDR3 is CASSYPGPTGEPYL.